The 8 T cell receptor beta chains below come from one sample, sequenced in a study of blood T cell repertoires in COVID-19 (dated by TCRdb to 2018 to 2020). Library construction relied on the immunoSEQ multiplex PCR assay. TCRdb retrieved this table from immuneACCESS and kept in-frame rearrangements only. Not all clones are present; in checked studies, unresolved V genes account for under half, and no reason is known for the remainder. The sample table holds 200,000 to 250,000 clones, of which around 86% were seen once. The ten largest clones add up to 11% of the sample. Material for sequencing was peripheral blood. These receptors originate from a man aged 50-60 years with COVID-19, enrolled during active disease.

The J gene is TRBJ1-6, the V gene TRBV12-3 or TRBV12-4; no reliable D call. Trimming stripped 3 bases from V and 10 bases from J, with 7 bases between. CDR3 length: 12 amino acids. The CDR3 protein is CASSFEGSPLHF. For the CDR3, the DNA is TGTGCCAGCAGTTTCGAGGGATCACCCCTCCACTTT.

The J gene is TRBJ1-6, the V gene TRBV5-1; D call uncertain. CDR1 and CDR2 from the germline V gene are SGHRS and YFSETQ. The CDR3 is made up of 15 amino acids. Deletions cut 0 bases from V and 9 bases from J, with 13 bases between. This chain's CDR3 is CASSLAPGEASPLHF. CDR3 nucleotide sequence: TGCGCCAGCAGCTTGGCTCCTGGCGAGGCTTCACCCCTCCACTTT.

DNA of the CDR3: TGTGCCAGCAGCCTCGGACAGGGAAGGTACAATGAGCAGTTCTTC. It specifies CASSLGQGRYNEQFF. The chain couples TRBV14 to TRBJ2-1; TRBD1 agrees at 8 bases. The V gene's germline CDR1 is SGHDN and CDR2 FVKESK. The CDR3 consists of 15 residues. V lost 4 bases and J lost 4; bases outside the gene matches: 6.

The genes are TRBV7-9 and TRBJ1-4; D is unresolved. CDR3 size: 15 residues. Germline V gives CDR1 SEHNR, CDR2 FQNEAQ (reference sequence). Trimming pared 3 bases from V and 3 bases from J, leaving 11 bases between. The CDR3, as DNA: TGTGCCAGCAGCTTGGTCGAGGGAGCTAATGAAAAACTGTTTTTT. It translates to CASSLVEGANEKLFF.

The chain combines TRBV11-1 with TRBJ2-7; TRBD2 matches at 9 bases. The CDR3 contains 15 residues. The germline V gene encodes CDR1 SGHAT and CDR2 FQDESV (reference sequence). The V segment lost 2 bases and the J segment 4 bases; nucleotides outside the gene matches: 6. The CDR3, as DNA: TGTGCCAGCAGCTTAAGCGGGGGGACTATATACGAGCAGTACTTC. This codes for CASSLSGGTIYEQYF.

A note on this clone: This CDR3 is also generated by other DNA sequences in the sample. The gene calls are TRBV6-5 and TRBJ2-1, with D possibly matching TRBD2 (5 bases). In germline, CDR1 is MNHEY, CDR2 SVGAGI. With 2 bases removed from V and 0 bases from J, the gap between germline ends came to 8 bases. This CDR3 is 15 amino acids long. The CDR3 region is CASSYQGSSYNEQFF. CDR3 sequence (DNA): TGTGCCAGCAGTTACCAAGGGAGCTCCTACAATGAGCAGTTCTTC.

The rearrangement joins TRBV4-2 to TRBJ2-1; the match to TRBD2 covers 9 bases. Germline CDR1 reads LGHNA; CDR2 reads YNFKEQ. Trimming cost V 5 bases and J 5 bases; bases outside gene matches: 7. CDR3 length equals 15 residues. DNA for the CDR3: TGTGCCAGCAGCTCCGGGACTAGCCTGGACAATGAGCAGTTCTTC. As protein: CASSSGTSLDNEQFF.

Of note for this clone: Other DNA variants within this sample encode the same CDR3. This sequence joins TRBV19 and TRBJ1-5; no clear D gene. V was cut by 3 bases and J by 2 bases, with 11 bases left in between. Germline-derived CDR1 and CDR2 are LNHDA and SQIVND (reference sequence). This CDR3 contains 15 residues. The CDR3 protein is CASSIPGLGNQPQHF. The CDR3 DNA reads as TGTGCCAGTAGTATTCCGGGGTTGGGCAATCAGCCCCAGCATTTT.